This TCR beta chain was found in a study of blood T cells in healthy people across ages. Samples each yielded at least 5 micrograms of total RNA. Study-wide results and limits: Age advanced and TCR beta diversity per million T cells fell, roughly linearly.

Details on this clonotype: What it binds is not known. Possible read error: a much larger clone is one base away.

The authors ran a second PCR of 7 to 11 cycles using a sample-barcoded 5' primer and a J-beta primer mix. Each cDNA molecule carried a tag from a template-switch adaptor that contained 12 random nucleotides. TCRdb analysed the 5' RACE reads with MiXCR anew, one entry per CDR3 protein. The table includes more than 800,000 distinct CDR3 sequences, under 30% detected once. The sequence was collected from a woman older than 75 in good health. Source material: blood.

CDR3 nucleotide sequence: TGTGCCTGCAGCAAGAGGGGTCCCTACAATGAGCAGTTCTTC. Protein product: CACSKRGPYNEQFF. This chain joins TRBV21-1 and TRBJ2-1; the table's D call, TRBD1, has no DNA check behind it. TRBV21-1 is recorded as a pseudogene. The CDR3 length is 14 residues.